Presented here are 8 T cell receptor beta chains from one specimen sequenced in a study of cytomegalovirus exposure and HLA in healthy donors. The table came from immunoSEQ multiplex PCR; TCRdb's copy has only in-frame clones and leaves some out. Of about 350,000 clones in the sample, about 85% were seen once. Sequenced material: PBMCs. These receptors all come from a woman aged 30 to 39 in good health and CMV-seropositive.

The chain is built from TRBV4-1 and TRBJ1-2; TRBD1 might be the D (5 bases). The germline V and J ends were trimmed by 5 bases and 14 bases, with 21 bases remaining between them. Germline loops: CDR1 MGHRA, CDR2 YSYEKL. The CDR3 extends over 13 amino acids. In DNA form, the CDR3 reads TGCGCCAGCAGCGATACTACAGGCGCCTATAGGACCTTC. Its translation is CASSDTTGAYRTF.

The V gene is TRBV29-1, the J gene TRBJ2-1; 8 bases align to TRBD2. The germline V gene encodes CDR1 SQVTM and CDR2 ANQGSEA. CDR3 length equals 12 residues. J lost 12 bases, V lost 4 bases, and 8 bases had no gene match. The CDR3 DNA sequence: TGCAGCGTTGTTGAAGCGGGAGTGGTGCAGTTCTTC. Its protein product is CSVVEAGVVQFF.

The CDR3 nucleotides read TGTGCCACCAGGGGCGTAGGGTCCCTGACCGGGGAGCTGTTTTTT. Its protein product is CATRGVGSLTGELFF. This chain connects TRBV15 to TRBJ2-2; no firm D call. The CDR3 spans 15 residues. Germline lookup yields CDR1 LNHNV and CDR2 YYDKDF (reference sequence). The V end lost 6 bases, the J end lost 5 bases, and 16 bases lay between the germline ends.

This clone has just one count. This rearrangement joins TRBV30 to TRBJ1-6; D gene ambiguous. CDR1 and CDR2 from the germline V gene are GTSNPN and SVGIG (reference sequence). This CDR3 region has 15 residues. CDR3: CASRAVRGVGSPLHF. The DNA of the CDR3 is TGTGCTTCACGGGCGGTCCGTGGAGTTGGCTCACCCCTCCACTTT.

This clone was seen a handful of times. The chain uses TRBV5-1 and TRBJ1-5, with D possibly being TRBD1 (5 bases). Per the germline V gene, CDR1 is SGHRS and CDR2 is YFSETQ. Trimming left V 0 bases short and J 2 bases short, with 12 bases between. CDR3 length: 16 amino acids. Here the CDR3 DNA reads TGCGCCAGCAGCTTGGGCGGGGGATTAGGCAATCAGCCCCAGCATTTT. Residues: CASSLGGGLGNQPQHF.

J is TRBJ1-1 and V is TRBV11-2, with a tentative D call TRBD1 (6 bases). CDR3 length equals 15 residues. V was cut by 2 bases and J by 0 bases, with 10 bases left in between. Germline assignment: CDR1 SGHAT and CDR2 FQNNGV. The CDR3 DNA is TGTGCCAGCAGCTTAATCGGACAGCTGAACACTGAAGCTTTCTTT. Its protein is CASSLIGQLNTEAFF.

The chain combines TRBV30 with TRBJ2-7; TRBD2 might be the D (6 bases). Germline V gene sequence: CDR1 GTSNPN, CDR2 SVGIG (reference sequence). CDR3 size: 12 residues. Trimming shortened V by 8 bases and J by 2 bases, and 13 bases separated the two germline ends. CDR3 amino acids: CALSGNTYEQYF. CDR3 coding DNA: TGTGCCCTTAGCGGAAACACCTACGAGCAGTACTTC. Filled out from reference TRBV30 and TRBJ2-7, the complete variable domain reads SQTIHQWPATLVQPVGSPLSLECTVEGTSNPNLYWYRQAAGRGLQLLFYSVGIGQISSEVPQNLSASRPQDRQFILSSKKLLLSDSGFYLCALSGNTYEQYFGPGTRLTVT.

The chain is built from TRBV7-3 and TRBJ2-1; D may be TRBD1 (5 bases). Germline CDR1 reads SGHTA; CDR2 reads FQGTGA. V was cut by 2 bases and J by 8 bases, with 13 bases left in between. The CDR3 has 14 amino acids. In DNA form, the CDR3 reads TGTGCCAGCAGCTTACCAGGGAAGGGCGATGAGCAGTTCTTC. Translating it yields CASSLPGKGDEQFF. The whole variable domain, remainder taken from reference TRBV7-3 and TRBJ2-1, is GAGVSQTPSNKVTEKGKYVELRCDPISGHTALYWYRQSLGQGPEFLIYFQGTGAADDSGLPNDRFFAVRPEGSVSTLKIQRTERGDSAVYLCASSLPGKGDEQFFGPGTRLTVL.